The T cell receptor beta chain under discussion was sequenced for a study of cytomegalovirus exposure and HLA in healthy donors. V was trimmed by 6 bases and J by 0 bases, leaving 12 bases between them. Germline V gene sequence: CDR1 MDHEN, CDR2 SYDVKM. This CDR3 spans 14 amino acids. 13 Jbeta primers and 60 Vbeta primers were used for the PCR. Assay used: immunoSEQ multiplex PCR; TCRdb lists only in-frame clones, some missing. The table lists about 300,000 clones, just over 85% of them singletons. Notes on this clone: Its specificity is unknown.

Points from the study as a whole: Among TCR beta chains, those listed as cytomegalovirus-associated numbered around 180. Reports showed the classifier diagnosing cytomegalovirus status with high specificity and sensitivity.

Sequencing used PBMCs. This clonotype originated in a man aged 40-55 years in good health and CMV-seropositive. V and J are TRBV28 and TRBJ2-7, with D possibly TRBD2 on 5 matching bases. The DNA of the CDR3 is TGTGCCAGCAGCCCCAGGACTGACTCCTACGAGCAGTACTTC. This translates into CASSPRTDSYEQYF.